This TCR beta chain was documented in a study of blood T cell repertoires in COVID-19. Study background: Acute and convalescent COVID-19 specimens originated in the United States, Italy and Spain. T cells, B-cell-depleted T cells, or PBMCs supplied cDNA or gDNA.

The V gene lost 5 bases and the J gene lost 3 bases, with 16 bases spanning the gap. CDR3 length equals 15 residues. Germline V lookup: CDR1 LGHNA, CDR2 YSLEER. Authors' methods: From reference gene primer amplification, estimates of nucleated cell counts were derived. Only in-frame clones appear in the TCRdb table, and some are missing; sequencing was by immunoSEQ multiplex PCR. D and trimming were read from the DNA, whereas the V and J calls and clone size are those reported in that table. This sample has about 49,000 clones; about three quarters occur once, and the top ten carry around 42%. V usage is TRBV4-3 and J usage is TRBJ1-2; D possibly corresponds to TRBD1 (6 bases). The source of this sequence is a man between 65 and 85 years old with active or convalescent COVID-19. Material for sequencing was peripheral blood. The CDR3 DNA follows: TGCGCCAGCAGCATCCGGGGGGCCCTAGACTATGGCTACACCTTC. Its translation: CASSIRGALDYGYTF.